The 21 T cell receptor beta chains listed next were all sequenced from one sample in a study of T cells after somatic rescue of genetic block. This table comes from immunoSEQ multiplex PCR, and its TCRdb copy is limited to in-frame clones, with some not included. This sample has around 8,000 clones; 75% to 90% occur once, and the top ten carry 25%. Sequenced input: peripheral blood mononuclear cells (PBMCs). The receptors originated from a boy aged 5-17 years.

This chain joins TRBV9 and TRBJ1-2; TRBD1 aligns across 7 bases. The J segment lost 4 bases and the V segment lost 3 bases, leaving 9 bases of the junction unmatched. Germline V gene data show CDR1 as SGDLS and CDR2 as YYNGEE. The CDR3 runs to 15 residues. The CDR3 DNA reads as TGTGCCAGCAGCGAGGGGACAGCAACGGGCTATGGCTACACCTTC. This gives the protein CASSEGTATGYGYTF. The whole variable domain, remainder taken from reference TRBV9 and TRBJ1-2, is DSGVTQTPKHLITATGQRVTLRCSPRSGDLSVYWYQQSLDQGLQFLIQYYNGEERAKGNILERFSAQQFPDLHSELNLSSLELGDSALYFCASSEGTATGYGYTFGSGTRLTVV.

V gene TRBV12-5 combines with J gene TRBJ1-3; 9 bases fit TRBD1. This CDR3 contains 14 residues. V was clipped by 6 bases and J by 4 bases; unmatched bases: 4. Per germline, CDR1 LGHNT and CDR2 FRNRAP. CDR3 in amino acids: CASGYGTGGNTIYF. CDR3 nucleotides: TGTGCTAGTGGCTATGGGACAGGGGGAAACACCATATATTTT.

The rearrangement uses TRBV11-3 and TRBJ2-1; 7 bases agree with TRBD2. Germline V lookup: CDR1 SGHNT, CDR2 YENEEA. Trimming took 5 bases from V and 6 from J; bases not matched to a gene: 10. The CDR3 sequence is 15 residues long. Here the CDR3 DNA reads TGTGCCAGCAGCCTAAGCGGGATACTAAGCAATGAGCAGTTCTTC. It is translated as CASSLSGILSNEQFF.

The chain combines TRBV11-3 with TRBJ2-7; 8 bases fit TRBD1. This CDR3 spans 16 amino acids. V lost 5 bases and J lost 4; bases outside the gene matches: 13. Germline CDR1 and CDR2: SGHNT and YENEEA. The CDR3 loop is CASSLSLPGQDYEQYF. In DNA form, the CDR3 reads TGTGCCAGCAGCCTCTCTCTCCCGGGACAGGATTACGAGCAGTACTTC.

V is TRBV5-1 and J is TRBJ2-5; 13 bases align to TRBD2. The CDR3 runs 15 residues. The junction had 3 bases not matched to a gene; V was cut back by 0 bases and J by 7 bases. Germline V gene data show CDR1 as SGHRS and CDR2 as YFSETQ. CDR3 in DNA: TGCGCCAGCAGCTTGGAATGGACTAGCGGGGGGACCCAGTACTTC. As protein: CASSLEWTSGGTQYF.

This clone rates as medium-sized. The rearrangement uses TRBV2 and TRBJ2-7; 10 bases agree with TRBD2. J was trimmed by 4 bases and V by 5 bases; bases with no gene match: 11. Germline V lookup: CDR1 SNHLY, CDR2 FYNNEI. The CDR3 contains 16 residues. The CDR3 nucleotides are TGTGCCAGCAGTCCACTTCTAGCGGGGGAGTGGTACGAGCAGTACTTC. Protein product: CASSPLLAGEWYEQYF.

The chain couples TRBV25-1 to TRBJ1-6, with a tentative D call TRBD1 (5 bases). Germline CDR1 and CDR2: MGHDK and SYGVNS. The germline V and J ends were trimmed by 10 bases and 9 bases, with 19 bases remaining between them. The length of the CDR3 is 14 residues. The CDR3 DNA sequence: TGTGCCACCGGAGCAGGGACCAGCTTTTCACCCCTCCACTTT. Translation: CATGAGTSFSPLHF. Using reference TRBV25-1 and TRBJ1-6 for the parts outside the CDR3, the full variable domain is EADIYQTPRYLVIGTGKKITLECSQTMGHDKMYWYQQDPGMELHLIHYSYGVNSTEKGDLSSESTVSRIRTEHFPLTLESARPSHTSQYLCATGAGTSFSPLHFGNGTRLTVT.

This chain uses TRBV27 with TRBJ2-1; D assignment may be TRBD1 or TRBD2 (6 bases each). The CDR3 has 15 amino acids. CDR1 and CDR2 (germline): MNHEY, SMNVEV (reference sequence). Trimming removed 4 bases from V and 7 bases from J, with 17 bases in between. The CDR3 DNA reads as TGTGCCAGCAGTTCGGACCTGAAGGGGGGAAATGAGCAGTTCTTC. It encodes CASSSDLKGGNEQFF.

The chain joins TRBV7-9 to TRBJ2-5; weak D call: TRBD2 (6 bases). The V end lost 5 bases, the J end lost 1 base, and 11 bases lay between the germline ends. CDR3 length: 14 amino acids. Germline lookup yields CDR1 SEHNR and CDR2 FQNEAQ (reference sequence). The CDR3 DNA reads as TGTGCCAGCAGCCAGGAAGCGGGCCAAGAGACCCAGTACTTC. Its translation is CASSQEAGQETQYF.

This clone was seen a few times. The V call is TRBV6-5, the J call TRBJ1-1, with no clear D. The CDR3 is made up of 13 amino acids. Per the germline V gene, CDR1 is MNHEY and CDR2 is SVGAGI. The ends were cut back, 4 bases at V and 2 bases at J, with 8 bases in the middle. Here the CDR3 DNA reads TGTGCCAGCAGTTTTAGAGGCAACACTGAAGCTTTCTTT. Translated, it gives CASSFRGNTEAFF.

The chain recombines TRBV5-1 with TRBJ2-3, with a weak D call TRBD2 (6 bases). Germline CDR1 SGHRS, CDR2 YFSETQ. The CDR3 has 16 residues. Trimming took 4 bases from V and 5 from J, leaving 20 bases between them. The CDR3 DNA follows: TGCGCCAGCAGCGGATCCGGTCGTAGCGGAGGAGATACGCAGTATTTT. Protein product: CASSGSGRSGGDTQYF.

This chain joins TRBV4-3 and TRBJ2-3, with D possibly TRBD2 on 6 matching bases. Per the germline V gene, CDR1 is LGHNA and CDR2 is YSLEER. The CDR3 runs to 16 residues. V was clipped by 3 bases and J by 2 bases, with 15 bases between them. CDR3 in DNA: TGCGCCAGCAGCCAGTCTTACCGGGGGTTCACAGATACGCAGTATTTT. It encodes CASSQSYRGFTDTQYF.

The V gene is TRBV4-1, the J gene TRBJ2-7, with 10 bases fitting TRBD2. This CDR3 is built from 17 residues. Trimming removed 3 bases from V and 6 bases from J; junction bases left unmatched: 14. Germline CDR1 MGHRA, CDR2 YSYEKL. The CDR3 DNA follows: TGCGCCAGCAGCCAGTTACCCCCCCCTAGCGGGAGACGCGAGCAGTACTTC. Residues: CASSQLPPPSGRREQYF.

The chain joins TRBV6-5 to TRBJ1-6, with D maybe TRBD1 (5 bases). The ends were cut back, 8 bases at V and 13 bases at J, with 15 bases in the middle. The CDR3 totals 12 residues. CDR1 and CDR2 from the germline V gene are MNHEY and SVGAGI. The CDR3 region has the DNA TGTGCCAGCGGACACCGCGGGTCGCCCCTCCACTTT. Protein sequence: CASGHRGSPLHF.

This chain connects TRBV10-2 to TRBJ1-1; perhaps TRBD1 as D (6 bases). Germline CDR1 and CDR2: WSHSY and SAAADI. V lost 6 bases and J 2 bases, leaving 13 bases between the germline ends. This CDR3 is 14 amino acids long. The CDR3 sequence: CASRGGQRNTEAFF. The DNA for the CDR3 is TGCGCCAGCAGGGGCGGACAGAGAAACACTGAAGCTTTCTTT.

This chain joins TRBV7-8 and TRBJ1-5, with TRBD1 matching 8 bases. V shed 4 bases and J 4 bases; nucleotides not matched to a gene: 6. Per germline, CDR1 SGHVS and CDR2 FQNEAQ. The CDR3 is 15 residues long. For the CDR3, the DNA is TGTGCCAGCAGCTGGGGGACAGGCAGGAATCAGCCCCAGCATTTT. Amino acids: CASSWGTGRNQPQHF.

DNA of the CDR3: TGTGCCAGCAGCGGACAGCACCCTCTAAACACCATATATTTT. It specifies CASSGQHPLNTIYF. The chain employs TRBV2 and TRBJ1-3, with D possibly matching TRBD1 (6 bases). The CDR3 is 14 residues long. V gave up 6 bases and J gave up 6 bases, with 15 bases separating them. CDR1 and CDR2 from the germline V gene are SNHLY and FYNNEI. The full variable domain, with the rest looked up from reference TRBV2 and TRBJ1-3, is EPEVTQTPSHQVTQMGQEVILRCVPISNHLYFYWYRQILGQKVEFLVSFYNNEISEKSEIFDDQFSVERPDGSNFTLKIRSTKLEDSAMYFCASSGQHPLNTIYFGEGSWLTVV.

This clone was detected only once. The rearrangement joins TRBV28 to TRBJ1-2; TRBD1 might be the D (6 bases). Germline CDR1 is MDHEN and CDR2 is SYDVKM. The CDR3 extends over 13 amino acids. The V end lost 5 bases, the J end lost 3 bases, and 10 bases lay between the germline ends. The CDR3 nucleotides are TGTGCCAGCAGTATAGGGGGGGACTATGGCTACACCTTC. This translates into CASSIGGDYGYTF.

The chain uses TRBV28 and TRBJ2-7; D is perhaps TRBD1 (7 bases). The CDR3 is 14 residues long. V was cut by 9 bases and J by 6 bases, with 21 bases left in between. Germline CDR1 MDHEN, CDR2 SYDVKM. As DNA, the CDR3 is TGTGCCAGTGGGGGGAGACAGGGAGATGTCGAGCAGTACTTC. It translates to CASGGRQGDVEQYF.

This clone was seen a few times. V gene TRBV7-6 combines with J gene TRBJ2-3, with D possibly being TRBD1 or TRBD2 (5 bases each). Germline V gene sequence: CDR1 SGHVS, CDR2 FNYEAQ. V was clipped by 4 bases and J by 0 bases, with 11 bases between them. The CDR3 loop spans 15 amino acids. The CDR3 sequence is CASSSRDLSTDTQYF. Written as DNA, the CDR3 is TGTGCCAGCAGCTCCCGGGACCTTAGCACAGATACGCAGTATTTT.

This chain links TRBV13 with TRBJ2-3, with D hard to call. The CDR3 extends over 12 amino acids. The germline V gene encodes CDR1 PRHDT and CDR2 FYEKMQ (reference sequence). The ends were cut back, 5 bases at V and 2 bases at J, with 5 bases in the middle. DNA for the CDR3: TGTGCCAGCAGCCAACTCACAGATACGCAGTATTTT. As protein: CASSQLTDTQYF.